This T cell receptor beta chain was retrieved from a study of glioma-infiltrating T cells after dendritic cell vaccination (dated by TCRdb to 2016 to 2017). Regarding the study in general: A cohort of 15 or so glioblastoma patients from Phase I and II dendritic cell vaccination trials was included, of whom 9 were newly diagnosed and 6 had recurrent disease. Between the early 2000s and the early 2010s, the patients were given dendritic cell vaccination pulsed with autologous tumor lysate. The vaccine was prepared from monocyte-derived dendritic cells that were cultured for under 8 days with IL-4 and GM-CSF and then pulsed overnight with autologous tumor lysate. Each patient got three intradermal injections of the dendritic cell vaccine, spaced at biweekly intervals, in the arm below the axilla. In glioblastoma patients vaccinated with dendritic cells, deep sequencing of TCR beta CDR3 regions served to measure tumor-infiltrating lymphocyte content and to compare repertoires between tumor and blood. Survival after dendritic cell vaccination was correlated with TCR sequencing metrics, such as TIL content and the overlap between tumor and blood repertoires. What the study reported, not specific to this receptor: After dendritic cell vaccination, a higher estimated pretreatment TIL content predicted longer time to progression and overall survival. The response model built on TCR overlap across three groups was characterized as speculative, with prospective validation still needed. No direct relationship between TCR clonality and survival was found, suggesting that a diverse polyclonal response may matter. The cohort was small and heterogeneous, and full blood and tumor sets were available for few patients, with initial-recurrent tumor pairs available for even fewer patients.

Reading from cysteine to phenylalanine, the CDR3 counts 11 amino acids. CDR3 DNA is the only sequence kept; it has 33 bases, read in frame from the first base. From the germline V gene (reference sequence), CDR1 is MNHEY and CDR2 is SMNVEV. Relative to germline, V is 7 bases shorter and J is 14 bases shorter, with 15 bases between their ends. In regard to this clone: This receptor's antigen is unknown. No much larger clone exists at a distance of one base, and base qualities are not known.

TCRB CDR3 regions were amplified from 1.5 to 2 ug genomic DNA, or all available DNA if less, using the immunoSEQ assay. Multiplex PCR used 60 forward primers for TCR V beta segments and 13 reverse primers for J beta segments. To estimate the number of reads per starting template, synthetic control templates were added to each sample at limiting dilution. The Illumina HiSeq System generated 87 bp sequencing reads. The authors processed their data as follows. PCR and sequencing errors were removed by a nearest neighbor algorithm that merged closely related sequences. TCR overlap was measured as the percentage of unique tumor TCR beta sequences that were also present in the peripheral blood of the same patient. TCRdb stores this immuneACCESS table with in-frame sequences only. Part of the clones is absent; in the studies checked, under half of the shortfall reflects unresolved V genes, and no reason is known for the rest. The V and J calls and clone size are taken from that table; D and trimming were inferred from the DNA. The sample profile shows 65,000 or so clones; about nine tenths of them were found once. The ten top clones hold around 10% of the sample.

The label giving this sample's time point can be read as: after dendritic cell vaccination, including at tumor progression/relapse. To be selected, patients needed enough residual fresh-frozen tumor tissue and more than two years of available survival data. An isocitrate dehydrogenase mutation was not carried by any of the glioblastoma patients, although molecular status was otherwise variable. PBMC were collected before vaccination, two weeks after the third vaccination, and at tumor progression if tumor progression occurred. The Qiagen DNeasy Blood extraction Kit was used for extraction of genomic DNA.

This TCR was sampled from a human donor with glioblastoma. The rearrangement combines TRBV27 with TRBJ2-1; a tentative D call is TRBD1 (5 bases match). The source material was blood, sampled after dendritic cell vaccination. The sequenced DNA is TGTGCCAGCAAACGACAGTTAATGGAGTTCTTC. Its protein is CASKRQLMEFF.